This is a list of T cell receptor beta chains from one sample in a study of cytotoxic CD8 clonotypes in ibrutinib-treated CLL. Assay used: immunoSEQ multiplex PCR; TCRdb lists only in-frame clones, some missing. The profile shows about 92,000 clones, roughly four fifths of them singletons. The starting material was PBMCs, obtained after 24 months of ibrutinib treatment. These receptors were taken from a human donor with chronic lymphocytic leukemia. The CDR3 runs from the conserved cysteine through the conserved F or W.

V: TRBV5-1
CDR3: CASSVGPEETQYF

V: TRBV15
CDR3: CATSREGSGNTIYF

V: TRBV28
CDR3: CASTNGGAASNYGYTF

V: TRBV6-5
CDR3: CAIQSSGGNTGELFF

V: TRBV6-6
CDR3: CASKRDTQYF

V: TRBV9
CDR3: CASSATGSPLHF

V: TRBV7-2
CDR3: CASSGGRINQPQHF

V: TRBV19
CDR3: CASRDRGRDEKLFF

V: TRBV4-1
CDR3: CASSQDSRGRAKNIQYF

V: TRBV5-1
CDR3: CASSPPGLAGADTQYF

V: TRBV6-6
CDR3: CASSGTINEQFF

V: TRBV20-1
CDR3: CSAYRGPAQHF

V: TRBV18
CDR3: CASSPTQGERDGYTF

V: TRBV2
CDR3: CASSQLSLAGVAGELFF

V: TRBV6-1
CDR3: CAGRAGQGGNYGYTF

V: TRBV20-1
CDR3: CSASLAETQYF

V: TRBV15
CDR3: CATSRERDRGPREQYF

V: TRBV6-1
CDR3: CASSYLNGSPLHF

V: TRBV10-1
CDR3: CASSPGLATGGYEQFF

V: TRBV10-1
CDR3: CASSESGAGLGQNYGYTF

V: TRBV25-1
CDR3: CASSEGLYSYEQYF

V: TRBV2
CDR3: CASSSGGYTDTQYF

V: TRBV6-1
CDR3: CASSEGWNTEAFF

V: TRBV2
CDR3: CASRGDRGGEQYF

V: TRBV5-1
CDR3: CASSPTPTGSGADTQYF

V: TRBV7-9
CDR3: CASSSQRPLGFYNEQFF

V: TRBV28
CDR3: CASSYTASNYGYTF

V: TRBV5-1
CDR3: CASSWEKGQLMGQFF

V: TRBV5-1
CDR3: CASSPGQGREDEAFF

V: TRBV19
CDR3: CASSIWGQSNEQFF

V: TRBV28
CDR3: CASIGGQGTYNEQFF

V: TRBV10-3
CDR3: CAISVQGDQPQHF

V: TRBV6-5
CDR3: CASSYSGGKYEKLFF

V: TRBV7-9
CDR3: CASSAGQNTEAFF

V: TRBV30
CDR3: CAWSSGANQPQHF

V: TRBV28
CDR3: CASSLATPPRVEQYF

V: TRBV9
CDR3: CASSPPSRGNTIYF

V: TRBV4-1
CDR3: CASSPGQHSGANVLTF

V: TRBV19
CDR3: CASTGAPRGEQFF

V: TRBV18
CDR3: CASSPGQAGNGYTF

V: TRBV12-5
CDR3: CASGYGGGAISYNEQFF

V: TRBV6-6
CDR3: CASSYFRGRERNEQFF

V: TRBV27
CDR3: CASSFPRSSGRAGFYNEQFF

V: TRBV6-1
CDR3: CASSEELTDRFVREYF

V: TRBV7-3
CDR3: CASSLSGSYGYTF

V: TRBV9
CDR3: CASSEAPGTANSGNTIYF

V: TRBV6-6
CDR3: CASNEGLSSYNEQFF

V: TRBV7-9
CDR3: CASSAGATGANVLTF

V: TRBV5-1
CDR3: CASSLESRMDGYTF

V: TRBV5-1
CDR3: CASRPDGYSNQPQHF

V: TRBV7-9
CDR3: CASRGAGETQYF